This TCR beta chain was profiled in a study of blood T cells in healthy people across ages. Study-wide results and caveats: Naive T cell percentage and TCR beta diversity correlated strongly.

Germline lookup yields CDR1 SQVTM and CDR2 ANQGSEA. This CDR3 comprises 15 residues. It was with a sample-barcoded 5' primer and a J-beta primer mix that a second PCR of roughly 7 to 12 cycles was run. TCRdb analysed the 5' RACE reads with MiXCR anew, one entry per CDR3 protein. The repertoire includes about 750,000 distinct CDR3 sequences, 53% of them detected once, and about 38% sits in the top ten. A word on this clonotype: Its antigen is undetermined.

Donors were healthy Caucasian individuals from Russia aged about 6 to 95. The material sequenced was blood. The chain carries TRBV29-1 and TRBJ2-1, with D perhaps matching TRBD2 (7 bases). Judging by the DNA end, TRBJ2-7 fits better; the J call may be wrong. This clonotype was sampled from a man of 80 years or more in good health. The CDR3 DNA follows: TGCAGCGTTCTGGGGGGGGCAAAGACCTACAATGAGCAGTACTTC. It yields the protein CSVLGGAKTYNEQYF.